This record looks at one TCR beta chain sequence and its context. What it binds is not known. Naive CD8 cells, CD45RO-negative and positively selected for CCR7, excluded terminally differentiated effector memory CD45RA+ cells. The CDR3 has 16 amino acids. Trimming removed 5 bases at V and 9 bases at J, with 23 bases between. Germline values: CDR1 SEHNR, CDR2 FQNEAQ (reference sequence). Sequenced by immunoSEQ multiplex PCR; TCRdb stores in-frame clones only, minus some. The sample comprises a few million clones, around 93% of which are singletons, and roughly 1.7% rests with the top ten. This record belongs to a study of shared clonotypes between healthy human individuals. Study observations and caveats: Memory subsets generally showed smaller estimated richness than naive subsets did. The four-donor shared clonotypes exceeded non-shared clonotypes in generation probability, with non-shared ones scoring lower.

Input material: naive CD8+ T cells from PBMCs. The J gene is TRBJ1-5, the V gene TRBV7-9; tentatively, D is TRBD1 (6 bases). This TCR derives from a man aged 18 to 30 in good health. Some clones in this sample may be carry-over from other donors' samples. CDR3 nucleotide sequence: TGTGCCAGCAGCCCTGCGGGGCCAGGGGCACCGGGGCCCCAGCATTTT. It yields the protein CASSPAGPGAPGPQHF.